The sequence of this T cell receptor (beta chain) was determined in a study of chemoradiotherapy in HPV16-positive cancers. As for this clone: Its antigen remains unknown.

Germline V lookup: CDR1 SGHTA, CDR2 FQGNSA. CDR3 length equals 18 residues. The V and J ends lost 1 base and 0 bases respectively, with 15 bases between them. Assay: immunoSEQ multiplex PCR; the TCRdb copy retains only in-frame clones and omits some. The sample records about 32,000 clones, around 88% being singletons. Study findings and constraints: Only a couple of HPV16-positive patients supplied the functional HPV-specificity definition.

This chain uses TRBV7-2 with TRBJ2-2; D remains unclear. The TCR comes from a human donor with HPV-associated anogenital cancer. The source material was blood, sampled from a patient who underwent chemoradiotherapy. CDR3: CASSLDPPGSANTGELFF. The CDR3 region has the DNA TGTGCCAGCAGCTTAGATCCCCCGGGCTCTGCGAACACCGGGGAGCTGTTTTTT.